This is a list of T cell receptor beta chains from one sample in a study of T cells in Graves' hyperthyroidism and ophthalmopathy. TCRdb redid the calling of the multiplex PCR reads with MiXCR, one entry per CDR3 protein. This sample yields about 610,000 distinct CDR3 sequences, of which 14% to 15% are seen a single time; over 3.5% belongs to the top ten. The sample consisted of blood. The source of these receptors is a woman in her forties with Graves' ophthalmopathy. Both conserved end residues are part of each CDR3. D genes are given only for firm matches. Clone sizes are given selectively: once, few, many, or a class where the clone is expanded.

NA	TRBV25-1	TRBJ2-2	NA	TGTGCCAGCAGTGAATCCGTAAGGGATCGGGAGCTGTTTTTT	CASSESVRDRELFF
NA	TRBV28	TRBJ1-1	many	TGTGCCAGCAGTTTGACGGGGAGGTACACTGAAGCTTTCTTT	CASSLTGRYTEAFF
TRBD1	TRBV5-6	TRBJ2-2	NA	TGTGCCAGCAGCTGGATGACAGGGGGCGCGTCCGGGGAGCTGTTTTTT	CASSWMTGGASGELFF
TRBD1	TRBV6-1	TRBJ1-5	many	TGTGCCAGCACCGAAAGACAGGGAGCGGTTCAGCCCCAGCATTTT	CASTERQGAVQPQHF
NA	TRBV19	TRBJ1-1	NA	TGTGCCAGTTCTCAGGGCTGGGGCACTGAAGCTTTCTTT	CASSQGWGTEAFF
NA	TRBV11-2	TRBJ2-7	many	TGTGCCAGCAGCTCCCCTGGGGGAGACGAGCAGTACTTC	CASSSPGGDEQYF
NA	TRBV19	TRBJ1-5	many	TGTGCCAGTAGTGGGCCTAAAGAAGGCAATCAGCCCCAGCATTTT	CASSGPKEGNQPQHF
NA	TRBV19	TRBJ1-5	many	TGTGCCAGTAGTCGACAGTCCTTTGGCAATCAGCCCCAGCATTTT	CASSRQSFGNQPQHF
TRBD2	TRBV24-1	TRBJ2-2	NA	TGTGCCACCAGTGACCGTAGCGGGAGAGGAGACACCGGGGAGCTGTTTTTT	CATSDRSGRGDTGELFF
NA	TRBV7-7	TRBJ2-5	many	TGTGCTAGCAGCGTAACAGCGGGACAACAAGAGACCCAGTACTTC	CASSVTAGQQETQYF
NA	TRBV29-1	TRBJ1-1	many	TGCAGCGTTGATTCTACATCGACTGAAGCTTTCTTT	CSVDSTSTEAFF
TRBD1	TRBV30	TRBJ1-6	NA	TGTGCCTGGTCCGGGACAGATAATTCACCCCTCCACTTT	CAWSGTDNSPLHF
NA	TRBV18	TRBJ1-2	many	TGTGCCAGCTCACGTGAACTACTTAACTATGGCTACACCTTC	CASSRELLNYGYTF
NA	TRBV9	TRBJ2-7	NA	TGTGCCAGCAGCCCCGTTCTCAGCTCCTACGAGCAGTACTTC	CASSPVLSSYEQYF
TRBD2	TRBV7-9	TRBJ2-5	many	TGTGCCAGCAGCCCCCGGGACTATCTGCTCCCCCAGTACTTC	CASSPRDYLLPQYF
NA	TRBV20-1	TRBJ1-5	many	TGCAGTGCTAGAGGGTCAAAAGGTAGAGGCAATCAGCCCCAGCATTTT	CSARGSKGRGNQPQHF
NA	TRBV6-2/TRBV6-3	TRBJ1-1	NA	TGTGCCAGCAGTTCCCCAGGGGAGGCGTCTGAAGCTTTCTTT	CASSSPGEASEAFF
NA	TRBV6-5	TRBJ2-7	NA	TGTGCCAGCAGTTACGGGACTCTCCGCTACGAGCAGTACTTC	CASSYGTLRYEQYF
NA	TRBV6-1	TRBJ2-7	many	TGTGCCAGCAGTGAAGAGGTCAGGGTAGGAGCCTACGAGCAGTACTTC	CASSEEVRVGAYEQYF
TRBD1	TRBV29-1	TRBJ2-7	many	TGCAGCGCTTCCCGACAGGGTAGCGCCTACGAGCAGTACTTC	CSASRQGSAYEQYF
TRBD1	TRBV6-2/TRBV6-3	TRBJ1-2	few	TGTGCCAGCAGTTACTTAGAAGACTTGCCCGGGACAGGGGGCTGGTATGGCTACACCTTC	CASSYLEDLPGTGGWYGYTF
NA	TRBV29-1	TRBJ1-1	many	TGCAGCGTCGAGGAGCCCAAGGGCACTGAAGCTTTCTTT	CSVEEPKGTEAFF
TRBD2	TRBV20-1	TRBJ2-5	few	TGCAGTGCTAGAGTAGCGGGAGGACTAATCCAAGAGACCCAGTACTTC	CSARVAGGLIQETQYF
NA	TRBV6-1	TRBJ2-2	NA	TGTGCCAGCTCCCTATTTGGGAGTAACACCGGGGAGCTGTTTTTT	CASSLFGSNTGELFF
NA	TRBV27	TRBJ2-7	many	TGTGCCAGCAGTCCTGCTAGGTTACTCGAGCAGTACTTC	CASSPARLLEQYF
NA	TRBV6-5	TRBJ2-7	many	TGTGCCAGCAGTTGGCGGGGGCTTCCCTACGAGCAGTACTTC	CASSWRGLPYEQYF
TRBD2	TRBV19	TRBJ2-4	few	TGTGCCAGTAGCAATAGCGGGAGGAACATTCAGTACTTC	CASSNSGRNIQYF
NA	TRBV10-3	TRBJ1-2	many	TGTGCCTTTCGAGAACAAGATGGCTACACCTTC	CAFREQDGYTF
TRBD1	TRBV7-6	TRBJ2-3	many	TGTGCCAGCAGCCCTGGGGTCCGACAGGGACAGTATTTT	CASSPGVRQGQYF
TRBD1	TRBV7-3	TRBJ1-1	NA	TGTGCCAGCAGCCTGGACAGGGCAGGAAAGGCTTTCTTT	CASSLDRAGKAFF
TRBD1	TRBV28	TRBJ2-7	many	TGTGCCAGCAGCCCGACAGGGGTCGGAATCCCTATCTACGAGCAGTACTTC	CASSPTGVGIPIYEQYF
TRBD2	TRBV19	TRBJ2-4	few	TGTGCCAGTAGTATTTCGTCTTTCTCGGGGGGGGCCAAAAACATTCAGTACTTC	CASSISSFSGGAKNIQYF
NA	TRBV6-1	TRBJ1-1	many	TGTGCCAGCAGGTTGGCAGGGTGGGACACTGAAGCTTTCTTT	CASRLAGWDTEAFF
TRBD1	TRBV6-2/TRBV6-3	TRBJ1-1	many	TGTGCCAGCAGTGGGGGACAGGCGAGTATGAACACTGAAGCTTTCTTT	CASSGGQASMNTEAFF
TRBD2	TRBV30	TRBJ2-7	NA	TGTGCCTGGAGTGGAGCTAGCGGGAGGAGAAGCTCCTACGAGCAGTACTTC	CAWSGASGRRSSYEQYF
NA	TRBV7-8	TRBJ1-3	many	TGTGCCAGCAGCTTAGTACCAGGCGCCGGAAACACCATATATTTT	CASSLVPGAGNTIYF
TRBD1	TRBV7-2	TRBJ2-7	few	TGTGCCAGCAGCTGGGACAGACTCTCCTACGAGCAGTACTTC	CASSWDRLSYEQYF
TRBD1	TRBV9	TRBJ2-7	many	TGTGCCAGCAGCCCGACAGGGGCCTTTCACGAGCAGTACTTC	CASSPTGAFHEQYF
TRBD1	TRBV9	TRBJ1-5	many	TGTGCCAGCAGCCCAGGGACAGGGGGAATTTTCTTCCAGTATCAGCCCCAGCATTTT	CASSPGTGGIFFQYQPQHF
NA	TRBV28	TRBJ1-1	many	TGTGCCAGCAGCCCAAGGGGAAACCCCTGGGTCACTGAAGCTTTCTTT	CASSPRGNPWVTEAFF
NA	TRBV12-3/TRBV12-4	TRBJ2-7	NA	TGTGCCAGCAGTTACGGGAGAGCTACGGACGAGCAGTACTTC	CASSYGRATDEQYF
NA	TRBV6-5	TRBJ2-7	many	TGTGCCAGCAGTTACACAGGGATCTACGAGCAGTACTTC	CASSYTGIYEQYF
NA	TRBV20-1	TRBJ1-1	many	TGCAGTGCCCGATTCCCAGGTATCGTTAACACTGAAGCTTTCTTT	CSARFPGIVNTEAFF
TRBD2	TRBV12-3/TRBV12-4	TRBJ2-7	many	TGTGCCAGCAGTTTAGGAGCGGGAGTTCGCGAGCAGTACTTC	CASSLGAGVREQYF
NA	TRBV3-1	TRBJ2-5	few	TGTGCCAGCAGCCCACAATCCCTAGTAAAAGAGACCCAGTACTTC	CASSPQSLVKETQYF
NA	TRBV12-3/TRBV12-4	TRBJ2-5	NA	TGTGCCACCAGTGATAGGTCCAGCCCAAGGCAAGAGACCCAGTACTTC	CATSDRSSPRQETQYF
NA	TRBV30	TRBJ1-1	NA	TGTGCCTGGAGTACAGGACAGAGAAACACTGAAGCTTTCTTT	CAWSTGQRNTEAFF
TRBD1	TRBV16	TRBJ2-5	NA	TGTGCCAGCAGCTATGGGACAGGGGAGGAAGAGACCCAGTACTTC	CASSYGTGEEETQYF
NA	TRBV6-1	TRBJ2-7	NA	TGTGCCAGCAGTGCTCAGCGGACGGGCTACGAGCAGTACTTC	CASSAQRTGYEQYF
TRBD1	TRBV6-2/TRBV6-3	TRBJ1-1	many	TGTGCCAGCAGTCGAGACAGGGGCGGCACTGAAGCTTTCTTT	CASSRDRGGTEAFF